The sequence of this T cell receptor beta chain was determined in a study of blood T cell repertoires in COVID-19. The wider study: Samples came from the United States, Italy and Spain, spanning acute and convalescent COVID-19. Nucleic acid was either cDNA or gDNA, and it came from T cells, B-cell-depleted T cells, or PBMCs.

Followed longitudinally, the Seattle patients had been enrolled during active infection. As handled by the study authors: The assay estimated nucleated cells by amplifying reference gene primers. Sequenced by immunoSEQ multiplex PCR; TCRdb stores in-frame clones only, minus some. The V and J calls and clone size were taken over from that table, and D and trimming were inferred from the DNA. The sample consists of 25,000 to 35,000 clones, more than 85% of them appearing once. The sequenced sample consisted of peripheral blood. This sequence originates from a woman in her 70s with COVID-19, enrolled during active disease.

The CDR3 DNA is TGTGCCAGCAGCTTAGCGTTCGGGGGATCTACTGAAGCTTTCTTT. Amino acids: CASSLAFGGSTEAFF. V usage is TRBV7-2 and J usage is TRBJ1-1; D possibly corresponds to TRBD1 (5 bases). Trimming took 0 bases from V and 5 from J, leaving 13 bases between them. CDR3 length: 15 residues. Germline CDR1 SGHTA, CDR2 FQGNSA.